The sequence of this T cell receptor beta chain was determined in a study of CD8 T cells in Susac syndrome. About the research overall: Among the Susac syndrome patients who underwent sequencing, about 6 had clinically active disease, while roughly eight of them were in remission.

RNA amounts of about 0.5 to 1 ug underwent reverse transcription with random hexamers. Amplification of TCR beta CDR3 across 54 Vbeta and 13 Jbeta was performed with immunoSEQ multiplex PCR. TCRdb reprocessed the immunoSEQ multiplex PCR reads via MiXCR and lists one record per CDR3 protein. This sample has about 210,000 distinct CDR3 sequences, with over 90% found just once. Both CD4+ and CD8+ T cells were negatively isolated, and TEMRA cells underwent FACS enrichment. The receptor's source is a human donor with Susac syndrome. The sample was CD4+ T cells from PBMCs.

The CDR3 DNA reads TGTGCCAGCAGCCAAGTTTTTGAGAAAAACATTCAGTACTTC. Its translation: CASSQVFEKNIQYF. V usage is TRBV3-1 and J usage is TRBJ2-4; no clear D. Trimming shortened V by 1 base and J by 4 bases, and 8 bases separated the two germline ends. Germline CDR1 and CDR2: LGHDT and YNNKEL (reference sequence). The CDR3 sequence is 14 residues long.